This T cell receptor (beta chain) stems from a study of T-cell memory formation after mild COVID-19. Turning to this clonotype: Its antigen is not identified.

Constant-segment primers and 5'RACE yielded cDNA libraries for TCR alpha and TCR beta, each carrying sample barcodes and UMIs. TCRdb recomputed calls from the 5' RACE reads with MiXCR, one row per CDR3 protein. The table has hundreds of thousands of distinct CDR3 sequences, around 27% seen once; the top ten hold approximately 13%. CDR1 is DFQATT and CDR2 is SNEGSKA in the germline V gene (reference sequence). The CDR3 sequence is 15 residues long. J was trimmed by 1 base and V by 0 bases; bases with no gene match: 3. Study conclusions and caveats: The study detected some responding clones in pre-infection memory, suggesting cross-reactive memory joined. The study found contracting CD4+ clones mainly in CM and EM and contracting CD8+ clones in EMRA. Whereas later expanders leaned CD4+, clones contracting day 15 to 85 showed a balanced CD4/CD8 makeup.

V is TRBV20-1 and J is TRBJ2-3; 8 positions match TRBD2. This clonotype was sampled from an adult woman who had mild COVID-19 (a few samples of this study predate the infection). Cell type and time point are not known. The sequenced sample was PBMCs or a T cell subset sorted from them (not recorded which). The CDR3 bases are TGCAGTGCTAGAGATGGTAGCGGGGGCACAGATACGCAGTATTTT. Amino acids: CSARDGSGGTDTQYF.